A selection of T cell receptor beta chains follows, all from one sample in a study of early T cells in non-severe SARS-CoV-2 infection. In TCRdb, the 5' RACE reads were re-called with MiXCR into one record per CDR3 protein. This table holds about 56,000 distinct CDR3 sequences, roughly 15% found once. The sample here was whole blood, taken at baseline. These receptors all come from an adult who was a healthcare worker with PCR-confirmed SARS-CoV-2 infection or an uninfected control (not recorded which). CDR3s include the opening cysteine and the closing phenylalanine or tryptophan. D genes are given only for firm matches. Not all rows give a size; the values are once, few, many and, for expanded clones, a class.

j_call	d_call	clone_size	v_call	cdr3_nt	cdr3_aa
TRBJ2-3	NA	few	TRBV4-1	TGCGCCAGCAGGGGCGGGGACACAGATACGCAGTATTTT	CASRGGDTDTQYF
TRBJ2-1	TRBD2	few	TRBV20-1	TGCAGTGCTAGGCGGGGGGGGTACAATGAGCAGTTCTTC	CSARRGGYNEQFF
TRBJ2-1	TRBD2	NA	TRBV24-1	TGTGCCACCAGCGGGAGGGCCGCTAATGAGCAGTTCTTC	CATSGRAANEQFF
TRBJ2-7	NA	few	TRBV4-1	TGCGCCAGCAGCCAATCCTCCGGGACGGCGCCCGAGCAGTACTTC	CASSQSSGTAPEQYF
TRBJ2-7	NA	few	TRBV11-2	TGTGCCAGCAGCCCACGAGGGGGAGACATCGAGCAGTACTTC	CASSPRGGDIEQYF
TRBJ2-1	NA	few	TRBV6-5	TGTGCCAGCAGTTTTAGCGGATACTCCTACAATGAGCAGTTCTTC	CASSFSGYSYNEQFF
TRBJ2-2	NA	few	TRBV6-4	TGTGCCAGCAGACCGGGACGGAACACCGGGGAGCTGTTTTTT	CASRPGRNTGELFF
TRBJ1-2	NA	few	TRBV7-2	TGTGCCAGCAGCTTGAACTATGGCTACACCTTC	CASSLNYGYTF
TRBJ2-7	NA	NA	TRBV18	TGTGCCAGCTCACCCGGCAGGGGATCCTACGAGCAGTACTTC	CASSPGRGSYEQYF
TRBJ2-7	NA	NA	TRBV7-6	TGTGCCAGCAGCTTAGGTGTGGGATACTACGAGCAGTACTTC	CASSLGVGYYEQYF
TRBJ2-5	TRBD2	NA	TRBV12-5	TGTGCTAGTGGTCCTCCGGGACTAGCGGGGGGAAGAGAGACCCAGTACTTC	CASGPPGLAGGRETQYF
TRBJ2-7	TRBD1	NA	TRBV4-1	TGCGCCAGCAGCCAACATGGGCAGGGGGCAGACGAGCAGTACTTC	CASSQHGQGADEQYF
TRBJ2-7	NA	few	TRBV6-5	TGTGCCAGCAGTCCCATCCTAAGCCCCTACGAGCAGTACTTC	CASSPILSPYEQYF
TRBJ2-7	NA	NA	TRBV7-9	TGTGCCAGCAGCTCCCCCAAAGGTGGTGAGTACGAGCAGTACTTC	CASSSPKGGEYEQYF